Presented here are 18 T cell receptor beta chains from one specimen sequenced in a study of technical replicates of blood from a few donors. Some clones are missing from TCRdb's copy, which holds only in-frame ones; the method was immunoSEQ multiplex PCR. The profile covers 75,000 to 90,000 clones, with about 96% appearing a single time and under 0.35% taken by the ten largest. Specimen: T cells isolated from PBMCs. The receptors originated from a human donor in good health.

The DNA for the CDR3 is TGCGCCAGCAGCCCCAGACAGGGACGCTACACTGAAGCTTTCTTT. Protein: CASSPRQGRYTEAFF. The chain has TRBV5-1 and TRBJ1-1, with 7 nucleotides matching TRBD1. The CDR3 loop spans 15 amino acids. V dropped 4 bases and J dropped 3; count of bases not matched to a gene: 9. In germline, CDR1 is SGHRS, CDR2 YFSETQ.

The gene calls are TRBV28 and TRBJ1-4; no clear D gene. Germline loops: CDR1 MDHEN, CDR2 SYDVKM. V shed 6 bases and J shed 0 bases, with 23 bases lying between them. The CDR3 contains 19 residues. The CDR3 sequence is CASRKEGPGFLATNEKLFF. CDR3 DNA sequence: TGTGCCAGCAGGAAAGAGGGCCCAGGATTCTTAGCAACTAATGAAAAACTGTTTTTT.

Worth noting for this clone: In the same sample, other DNA sequences code for this CDR3. This chain joins TRBV5-1 and TRBJ2-5; D not certain. V lost 0 bases and J 5 bases, leaving 8 bases between the germline ends. This CDR3 is 13 amino acids long. CDR1 is SGHRS, CDR2 YFSETQ, per germline. The CDR3 here is CASSLVPGETQYF. CDR3 DNA sequence: TGCGCCAGCAGCTTGGTCCCCGGGGAGACCCAGTACTTC.

This clone appeared once. The chain employs TRBV29-1 and TRBJ1-2, with 9 bases fitting TRBD1. Germline assignment: CDR1 SQVTM and CDR2 ANQGSEA. The V segment lost 3 bases and the J segment 1 base; nucleotides outside the gene matches: 0. CDR3 length: 13 residues. In nucleotides, the CDR3 is TGCAGCGTTGAGGGACAGGGTAACTATGGCTACACCTTC. It specifies CSVEGQGNYGYTF.

The chain carries TRBV19 and TRBJ1-2; D uncertain. CDR1 is LNHDA, CDR2 SQIVND, per germline (reference sequence). Trimming removed 7 bases from V and 1 base from J, with 7 bases in between. The CDR3 runs to 12 residues. CDR3 loop: CASIIGNYGYTF. The DNA of the CDR3 is TGTGCCAGTATCATCGGTAACTATGGCTACACCTTC.

The chain joins TRBV5-1 to TRBJ2-6, with no clear D. There are 12 residues in the CDR3. From germline, CDR1 is SGHRS and CDR2 YFSETQ. V was cut by 7 bases and J by 1 base, with 3 bases left in between. DNA for the CDR3: TGCGCCAGCCAATCTGGGGCCAACGTCCTGACTTTC. Amino acid sequence: CASQSGANVLTF.

The rearrangement links TRBV4-1 to TRBJ2-6; 7 nucleotides agree with TRBD1. CDR1 and CDR2 from the germline V gene are MGHRA and YSYEKL. The CDR3 has 17 residues. V shed 3 bases, J shed 4 bases, and the junction held 9 bases outside the gene matches. The CDR3, as DNA: TGCGCCAGCAGCCAGGCATCGACAGGGAGCGGGGCCAACGTCCTGACTTTC. This gives the protein CASSQASTGSGANVLTF.

The rearrangement uses TRBV6-1 and TRBJ1-1, with TRBD1 matching over 8 bases. The V and J ends lost 8 bases and 3 bases, in that order; junction bases with no gene match: 8. Germline-derived CDR1 and CDR2 are MNHNS and SASEGT. This CDR3 is built from 14 residues. The CDR3 here is CASVYRGTDTEAFF. CDR3 coding DNA: TGTGCCAGCGTCTACAGGGGGACCGACACTGAAGCTTTCTTT.

The J gene is TRBJ2-7, the V gene TRBV4-1; D unresolved. Germline V gene lookup returns CDR1 MGHRA and CDR2 YSYEKL. The CDR3 is made up of 15 amino acids. V lost 0 bases to trimming and J lost 3 bases, with 12 bases between them. The CDR3 DNA reads TGCGCCAGCAGCCAAGAACGAACAGAACGCTACGAGCAGTACTTC. It codes for CASSQERTERYEQYF.

The chain has TRBV27 and TRBJ2-7; 12 nucleotides line up with TRBD2. V dropped 5 bases and J dropped 6; count of bases not matched to a gene: 8. The CDR3 is 15 amino acids. CDR1 MNHEY and CDR2 SMNVEV come from the germline V gene (reference sequence). The CDR3 protein is CASSQRTSGAPEQYF. In nucleotides, the CDR3 is TGTGCCAGCAGTCAACGGACTAGCGGGGCCCCCGAGCAGTACTTC.

The rearrangement links TRBV7-6 to TRBJ2-1, with D unclear. Per germline, CDR1 SGHVS and CDR2 FNYEAQ. This CDR3 has 13 residues. DNA of the CDR3: TGTGCAATAGAGTATATGCCCTACAATGAGCAGTTCTTC. Amino acid sequence: CAIEYMPYNEQFF.

V usage is TRBV6-1 and J usage is TRBJ2-1; D is uncertain. The CDR3 consists of 16 residues. V was pared by 4 bases and J by 1 base, with 14 bases between. CDR1 MNHNS and CDR2 SASEGT come from the germline V gene. The DNA of the CDR3 is TGTGCCAGCAGTGTGCGATCCGGGTTATCCTACAATGAGCAGTTCTTC. This translates into CASSVRSGLSYNEQFF.

The chain uses TRBV5-1 and TRBJ1-1, with D unclear. V lost 5 bases, J lost 2 bases, and 7 bases lay in between. Per germline, CDR1 SGHRS and CDR2 YFSETQ. This CDR3 comprises 12 residues. The CDR3 DNA sequence: TGCGCCAGCAGGACGGGTAACACTGAAGCTTTCTTT. This codes for CASRTGNTEAFF. The full variable domain, rest sourced from reference TRBV5-1 and TRBJ1-1, is KAGVTQTPRYLIKTRGQQVTLSCSPISGHRSVSWYQQTPGQGLQFLFEYFSETQRNKGNFPGRFSGRQFSNSRSEMNVSTLELGDSALYLCASRTGNTEAFFGQGTRLTVV.

J is TRBJ2-1 and V is TRBV13; D not certain. Trimming cost V 5 bases and J 10 bases, with 12 bases left between them. Looked up from germline, CDR1 is PRHDT and CDR2 is FYEKMQ (reference sequence). The CDR3 totals 12 residues. The CDR3 loop is CASSHGEQEQFF. The CDR3 DNA sequence: TGTGCCAGCAGCCACGGAGAGCAAGAGCAGTTCTTC.

The chain recombines TRBV10-1 with TRBJ2-5; 13 nucleotides match TRBD2. Germline CDR1 reads WNHNN; CDR2 reads SYGVQD (reference sequence). CDR3 length: 15 amino acids. Trimming removed 4 bases from V and 4 bases from J; junction bases left unmatched: 3. CDR3 DNA sequence: TGCGCCAGCAGTGCAGGACTAGCGGGAGCAGAGACCCAGTACTTC. Amino acid sequence: CASSAGLAGAETQYF.

The rearrangement links TRBV27 to TRBJ2-3, with D uncertain. The germline gives CDR1 MNHEY, CDR2 SMNVEV (reference sequence). The CDR3 runs to 14 residues. Trimming left V 3 bases short and J 0 bases short, with 7 bases between. CDR3 DNA: TGTGCCAGCAGTTTGACTCCAAGCACAGATACGCAGTATTTT. Amino acid sequence: CASSLTPSTDTQYF.

This chain uses TRBV11-2 with TRBJ1-3, with a tentative D call TRBD1 (6 bases). Germline values: CDR1 SGHAT, CDR2 FQNNGV. Between the trimmed V and J ends, which lost 5 bases and 8 bases, there was a span of 22 bases. This CDR3 spans 16 amino acids. The CDR3 nucleotides read TGTGCCAGCAGCCTAAGGTCCCGACAGGATTGGGACACCATATATTTT. Amino acids: CASSLRSRQDWDTIYF.

This rearrangement joins TRBV6-5 to TRBJ2-1, with D maybe TRBD1 (5 bases). The CDR3 spans 14 residues. Germline V gene sequence: CDR1 MNHEY, CDR2 SVGAGI. Trimming took 2 bases from V and 0 from J, leaving 5 bases between them. CDR3 DNA sequence: TGTGCCAGCAGTTACGACAGCTCCTACAATGAGCAGTTCTTC. Its protein is CASSYDSSYNEQFF.